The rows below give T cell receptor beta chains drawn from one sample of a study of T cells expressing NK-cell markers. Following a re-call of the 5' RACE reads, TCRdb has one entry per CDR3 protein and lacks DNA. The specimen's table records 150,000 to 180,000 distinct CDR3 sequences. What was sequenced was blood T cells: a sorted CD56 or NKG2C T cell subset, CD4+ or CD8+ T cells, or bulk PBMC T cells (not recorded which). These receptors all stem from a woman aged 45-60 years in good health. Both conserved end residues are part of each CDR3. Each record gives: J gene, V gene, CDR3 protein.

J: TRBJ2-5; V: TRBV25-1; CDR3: CASTRAETQYF
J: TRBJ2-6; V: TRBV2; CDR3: CASIDPGGANVLTF
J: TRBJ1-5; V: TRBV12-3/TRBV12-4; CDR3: CASSFVSGNQPQHF
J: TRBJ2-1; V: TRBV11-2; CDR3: CASSPWLSGLAAYNEQFF
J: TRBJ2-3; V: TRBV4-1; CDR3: CASSQVVALSTDTQYF
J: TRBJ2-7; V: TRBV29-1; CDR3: CSVTTWGGLSSYEQYF
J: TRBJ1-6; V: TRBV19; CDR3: CASSIQVSYNSPLHF
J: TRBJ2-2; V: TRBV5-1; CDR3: CASSFTGTENTGELFF
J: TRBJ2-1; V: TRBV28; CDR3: CASSFPTRLAGGGNEQFF
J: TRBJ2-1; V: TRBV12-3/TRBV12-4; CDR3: CASSFRLAGGVGEQFF
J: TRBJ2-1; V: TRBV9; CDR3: CASSVRPYPNEQFF
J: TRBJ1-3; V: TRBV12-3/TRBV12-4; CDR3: CASSLPSSGNTIYF
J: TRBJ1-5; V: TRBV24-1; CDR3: CATSLGNQPQHF